Listed below are T cell receptor beta chains from one sample, sequenced in a study of blood T cell repertoires in COVID-19. Some clones are missing from TCRdb's copy, which holds only in-frame ones; the method was immunoSEQ multiplex PCR. The sample has 72,000 or so clones, around nine tenths seen once. The sequencing input was peripheral blood. The receptors shown here come from a woman aged 60-75 years with acute or convalescent COVID-19. CDR3s leave out the opening cysteine and the closing phenylalanine or tryptophan. D genes are given only for firm matches. Only some rows state a clone size, as once, few, many or a class for expanded clones.

clone size | J gene | V gene | D gene | CDR3 protein
. | TRBJ1-1 | TRBV5-1 | . | ASSSQGGTEAF
few | TRBJ2-7 | TRBV7-3 | TRBD1 | ASSPRQGGWQY
. | TRBJ2-3 | TRBV5-1 | TRBD1 | ASSSQGQGAVDTQY
. | TRBJ2-7 | TRBV24-1 | . | ATSDSRGEQY
. | TRBJ2-7 | TRBV3-1/TRBV3-2 | . | ASSQDPTGTYEQY
. | TRBJ2-3 | TRBV6-6 | TRBD2 | ASSPPGTSSTDTQY
once | TRBJ2-1 | TRBV4-1 | TRBD1 | ASSPGQGAGNEQF
once | TRBJ2-3 | TRBV11-2 | TRBD1 | ASSLEGAGGGDTQY
once | TRBJ2-3 | TRBV7-9 | TRBD1 | ASSLDRGHSDTQY
. | TRBJ2-6 | TRBV7-3 | TRBD1 | ASSRQGTGANVLT
. | TRBJ1-2 | TRBV5-6 | TRBD1 | ASSTTGGLVYGYT
once | TRBJ1-4 | TRBV4-2 | TRBD1 | ASSLPTGEDEKLF
once | TRBJ2-3 | TRBV5-1 | . | ASSLVGDSSTDTQY
. | TRBJ1-1 | TRBV6-6 | . | ASSYGGRNTEAF
. | TRBJ1-5 | TRBV5-6 | . | ASSQGGGHNQPQH
. | TRBJ1-1 | TRBV23-1 | TRBD1 | ASPKRDRGCPMNTEAF
. | TRBJ1-1 | TRBV3-1/TRBV3-2 | . | ASSQQGSNTEAF
. | TRBJ2-3 | TRBV6-6 | TRBD2 | ASRDLSGGFDTQY
. | TRBJ2-3 | TRBV5-1 | . | ASSLAGGGYTDTQY
. | TRBJ2-5 | TRBV19 | . | ASSTPLEAETQY
. | TRBJ2-1 | TRBV5-1 | . | ASSLGSGGGNEQF
. | TRBJ2-2 | TRBV19 | TRBD2 | ASSSGGPNTGELF
. | TRBJ2-1 | TRBV30 | TRBD1 | AWSVRGTGGQKEF
. | TRBJ1-1 | TRBV5-1 | TRBD1 | ASSPGGTGDTEAF
. | TRBJ1-2 | TRBV10-1 | . | ASSEGQRIANYGYT
. | TRBJ2-5 | TRBV15 | TRBD2 | ATSRDKLAGETQY
. | TRBJ1-1 | TRBV3-1/TRBV3-2 | TRBD1 | ASSYTGGEAF
. | TRBJ1-5 | TRBV28 | TRBD1 | ASSLRGQGVQPQH
. | TRBJ2-7 | TRBV27 | . | ASSSLYTGKKSEQY
. | TRBJ2-7 | TRBV28 | . | ASGSGRHEQY
few | TRBJ1-5 | TRBV6-5 | . | ASSVRQGNQPQH
once | TRBJ2-3 | TRBV7-8 | . | ASSYTSGLSTDTQY
. | TRBJ1-1 | TRBV5-1 | . | ASSLEQMNTEAF
. | TRBJ2-3 | TRBV18 | . | ASSPSPRGDDTQY
once | TRBJ1-4 | TRBV7-9 | . | ASSPAGGEKLF
. | TRBJ1-1 | TRBV29-1 | TRBD1 | SVSGGGLNTEAF
once | TRBJ1-1 | TRBV28 | . | ASSSGGTGGLGTEAF
. | TRBJ2-1 | TRBV7-9 | . | ASSLVALRRNEQF